A single sample gave rise to the 16 T cell receptor beta chains below, sequenced in a study of blood T cell repertoires in COVID-19. The assay was immunoSEQ multiplex PCR, and TCRdb's table has in-frame clones only and misses some. The sample consists of 220,000 or so clones, roughly 90% of them appearing once. The sequenced material came from PBMCs or T cells enriched from blood (not recorded which). Receptor source: a man aged 25-45 years who had been exposed to COVID-19.

This chain joins TRBV24-1 and TRBJ1-2; D gene ambiguous. The CDR3 spans 15 residues. Germline V gives CDR1 KGHDR, CDR2 SFDVKD. This CDR3 reads CVKTRPFKKDYGYTF. The CDR3 DNA is TGTGTTAAGACACGGCCATTCAAAAAGGACTATGGCTACACCTTC.

The rearrangement links TRBV6-5 to TRBJ2-5, with D perhaps TRBD1 (6 bases). Trimming stripped 0 bases from V and 4 bases from J, with 12 bases between. This CDR3 comprises 15 residues. Germline CDR1 is MNHEY and CDR2 is SVGAGI. CDR3 nucleotides: TGTGCCAGCAGTTACTCGACAGGTCCAGGAGAGACCCAGTACTTC. It translates to CASSYSTGPGETQYF.

This rearrangement joins TRBV5-5 to TRBJ2-3; possible D gene TRBD1, 6 bases. In germline, CDR1 is SGHKS, CDR2 YYEKEE (reference sequence). Between the trimmed V and J ends, which lost 5 bases and 4 bases, there was a span of 20 bases. The CDR3 sequence is 16 residues long. In DNA, the CDR3 is TGTGCCAGCAGAGAGTCGGACAGCCCTCCCCCAGATACGCAGTATTTT. Protein sequence: CASRESDSPPPDTQYF.

The rearrangement links TRBV5-1 to TRBJ2-5; TRBD2 is a possible D gene (5 bases). Trimming took 5 bases from V and 2 from J, leaving 16 bases between them. The length of the CDR3 is 15 residues. The germline V gene encodes CDR1 SGHRS and CDR2 YFSETQ. CDR3 in DNA: TGCGCCAGCAGTAACTCGGGGATAAATCAAGAGACCCAGTACTTC. The encoded protein is CASSNSGINQETQYF.

This chain joins TRBV6-5 and TRBJ2-7; 8 bases map to TRBD2. The length of the CDR3 is 14 residues. After removal of 2 bases from V and 6 bases from J, the junction contained 6 bases not matched to a gene. The germline gives CDR1 MNHEY, CDR2 SVGAGI. This CDR3 reads CASSYRGGGSEQYF. DNA of the CDR3: TGTGCCAGCAGTTACCGGGGGGGAGGGAGCGAGCAGTACTTC.

This chain links TRBV5-5 with TRBJ1-1; no definite D call. The CDR3 runs to 16 residues. V was pared by 0 bases and J by 7 bases, with 19 bases between. The germline V gene has CDR1 SGHKS and CDR2 YYEKEE (reference sequence). The CDR3 DNA reads TGTGCCAGCAGCTTGGCCTTTCTACCTGAATCCTATGAAGCTTTCTTT. It yields the protein CASSLAFLPESYEAFF.

This chain joins TRBV5-1 and TRBJ2-7; TRBD1 aligns across 9 bases. Germline V CDR1 and CDR2: SGHRS, YFSETQ. The CDR3 extends over 14 amino acids. V was pared by 4 bases and J by 5 bases, with 7 bases of the junction left unmatched. The CDR3 sequence is CASSPGQGQNEQYF. CDR3 DNA sequence: TGCGCCAGCAGCCCGGGACAGGGCCAGAACGAGCAGTACTTC.

This clone appeared a single time. The rearrangement links TRBV6-1 to TRBJ2-7, with unresolved D. Germline V gene data show CDR1 as MNHNS and CDR2 as SASEGT. CDR3 size: 12 residues. V was cut by 2 bases and J by 1 base, with 3 bases left in between. The CDR3 nucleotides read TGTGCCAGCAGTGAATCGTCCTACGAGCAGTACTTC. Protein sequence: CASSESSYEQYF.

J is TRBJ1-2 and V is TRBV12-3 or TRBV12-4; no clear D gene. The CDR3 loop spans 12 amino acids. V was shortened by 0 bases and J by 5 bases, with 4 bases between the two germline ends. The CDR3 region is CASSLAAYGYTF. CDR3 bases: TGTGCCAGCAGTTTAGCGGCATATGGCTACACCTTC.

J is TRBJ1-4 and V is TRBV7-2; D unresolved. This CDR3 has 13 residues. Germline CDR1 reads SGHTA; CDR2 reads FQGNSA. V lost 1 base, J lost 10 bases, and 10 bases lay in between. Here the CDR3 DNA reads TGTGCCAGCAGCTTAGTATGGGGAGGAAAACTGTTTTTT. Protein sequence: CASSLVWGGKLFF.

V gene TRBV30 combines with J gene TRBJ2-3; D call uncertain. V gave up 4 bases and J gave up 2 bases, with 4 bases separating them. This CDR3 has 11 amino acids. Germline CDR1 and CDR2: GTSNPN and SVGIG (reference sequence). The CDR3: CAWKLTDTQYF. As DNA, the CDR3 is TGTGCCTGGAAGCTCACAGATACGCAGTATTTT.

The chain couples TRBV19 to TRBJ2-1; D unclear. Germline loops: CDR1 LNHDA, CDR2 SQIVND (reference sequence). The V end lost 5 bases, the J end lost 7 bases, and 18 bases lay between the germline ends. This CDR3 has 15 amino acids. CDR3 sequence reads: CASSRFPDFLNEQFF. In DNA, the CDR3 is TGTGCCAGTAGTCGCTTTCCAGACTTTTTAAATGAGCAGTTCTTC. Full variable domain (missing parts from reference TRBV19 and TRBJ2-1): DGGITQSPKYLFRKEGQNVTLSCEQNLNHDAMYWYRQDPGQGLRLIYYSQIVNDFQKGDIAEGYSVSREKKESFPLTVTSAQKNPTAFYLCASSRFPDFLNEQFFGPGTRLTVL.

The chain carries TRBV7-2 and TRBJ2-7; no definite D call. V was shortened by 1 base and J by 3 bases, with 7 bases between the two germline ends. Per the germline V gene, CDR1 is SGHTA and CDR2 is FQGNSA. CDR3 size: 13 residues. The CDR3: CASSLGQNYEQYF. CDR3 nucleotide sequence: TGTGCCAGCAGCTTAGGGCAGAACTACGAGCAGTACTTC.

The chain employs TRBV3-1 (or the pseudogene TRBV3-2) and TRBJ2-1; 11 bases are a match to TRBD2. The CDR3 sequence is 17 residues long. Per the germline V gene, CDR1 is LGHDT and CDR2 is YNNKEL (reference sequence). The ends lost 0 bases at V and 7 bases at J; junction bases unmatched: 8. The CDR3 nucleotides are TGTGCCAGCAGCCAAGACCTGACTAGCGGGGTTTTAAATGAGCAGTTCTTC. Protein: CASSQDLTSGVLNEQFF.

Written as DNA, the CDR3 is TGTGCCAGCAGCCCGCGGACGGGATCCACTAACTATGGCTACACCTTC. This codes for CASSPRTGSTNYGYTF. V gene TRBV7-9 combines with J gene TRBJ1-2; D is unclear. The CDR3 contains 16 residues. Per germline, CDR1 SEHNR and CDR2 FQNEAQ (reference sequence). V shed 5 bases and J shed 0 bases, with 16 bases lying between them.

The V and J genes are TRBV7-9 and TRBJ1-5, with 7 positions matching TRBD1. This CDR3 has 17 amino acids. J lost 6 bases, V lost 4 bases, and 15 bases had no gene match. The germline gives CDR1 SEHNR, CDR2 FQNEAQ (reference sequence). In nucleotides, the CDR3 is TGTGCCAGCAGCTCAGGGGGTCAGGAAAAGATGGGTCAGCCCCAGCATTTT. Encoded protein: CASSSGGQEKMGQPQHF.